A selection of T cell receptor beta chains follows, all from one sample in a study of beta chain features in type 1 diabetes. Clones were sequenced by immunoSEQ multiplex PCR, and TCRdb holds only the in-frame ones, with some missing. The sample has 200,000 to 300,000 clones; approximately 11% are singletons. Sequenced input: naive CD4+ T cells from blood. These receptors were taken from a man aged 25-40 years with type 1 diabetes. Each CDR3 is given with its conserved first and last residue. The order of the fields is V gene, D gene, CDR3 length, clone size, J gene, CDR3 DNA, CDR3 protein. A D gene is named only where the DNA matches it firmly. Clone sizes are given selectively: once, few, many, or a class where the clone is expanded.

v_gene: TRBV27
d_gene: TRBD1
len: 15
abundance: NA
j_gene: TRBJ1-5
CDR3nt: TGTGCCAGCAGTTTCCAGGGGGCGAGCAATCAGCCCCAGCATTTT
CDR3aa: CASSFQGASNQPQHF

v_gene: TRBV19
d_gene: NA
len: 14
abundance: NA
j_gene: TRBJ2-5
CDR3nt: TGTGCCAGTAGTACCATGGCGGGATCGGAGACCCAGTACTTC
CDR3aa: CASSTMAGSETQYF

v_gene: TRBV9
d_gene: TRBD2
len: 17
abundance: NA
j_gene: TRBJ2-5
CDR3nt: TGTGCCAGCAGCGTAGGAGGACTAGCGGGTGCCCAAGAGACCCAGTACTTC
CDR3aa: CASSVGGLAGAQETQYF

v_gene: TRBV16
d_gene: NA
len: 16
abundance: NA
j_gene: TRBJ1-1
CDR3nt: TGTGCCAGCAGCAGATGGTCCTGGAACGGCGGGACTGAAGCTTTCTTT
CDR3aa: CASSRWSWNGGTEAFF

v_gene: TRBV29-1
d_gene: NA
len: 12
abundance: few
j_gene: TRBJ1-5
CDR3nt: TGCAGCGGCTTCTATAGCAATCAGCCCCAGCATTTT
CDR3aa: CSGFYSNQPQHF

v_gene: TRBV7-9
d_gene: TRBD2
len: 16
abundance: few
j_gene: TRBJ2-1
CDR3nt: TGTGCCAGCAGCACCCTAGCGGTTAGCTCCTACAATGAGCAGTTCTTC
CDR3aa: CASSTLAVSSYNEQFF

v_gene: TRBV7-9
d_gene: TRBD2
len: 14
abundance: NA
j_gene: TRBJ2-7
CDR3nt: TGTGCCAGCAGCTTAACCGGGGGGGGCCTCGAGCAGTACTTC
CDR3aa: CASSLTGGGLEQYF

v_gene: TRBV5-1
d_gene: TRBD1
len: 14
abundance: few
j_gene: TRBJ2-5
CDR3nt: TGCGCCAGCAGCTCCTCGGACAGGGCAGAGACCCAGTACTTC
CDR3aa: CASSSSDRAETQYF

v_gene: TRBV2
d_gene: TRBD1
len: 15
abundance: NA
j_gene: TRBJ2-3
CDR3nt: TGTGCCAGCAATACCCGACAGGGAAGCACAGATACGCAGTATTTT
CDR3aa: CASNTRQGSTDTQYF

v_gene: TRBV7-9
d_gene: NA
len: 14
abundance: NA
j_gene: TRBJ1-1
CDR3nt: TGTGCCAGCAGCTTATACAGGGAGAACACTGAAGCTTTCTTT
CDR3aa: CASSLYRENTEAFF

v_gene: TRBV6-5
d_gene: NA
len: 14
abundance: NA
j_gene: TRBJ2-5
CDR3nt: TGTGCCAGCAGTTACTCGTCTCCCGAGGAGACCCAGTACTTC
CDR3aa: CASSYSSPEETQYF

v_gene: TRBV5-1
d_gene: NA
len: 15
abundance: few
j_gene: TRBJ2-1
CDR3nt: TGCGCCAGCAGCGACCGGACGGGATCCTACAATGAGCAGTTCTTC
CDR3aa: CASSDRTGSYNEQFF

v_gene: TRBV18
d_gene: NA
len: 16
abundance: few
j_gene: TRBJ1-5
CDR3nt: TGTGCCAGCTCAGGCGAGTGGGGACTTAGCAATCAGCCCCAGCATTTT
CDR3aa: CASSGEWGLSNQPQHF

v_gene: TRBV5-1
d_gene: NA
len: 15
abundance: few
j_gene: TRBJ1-1
CDR3nt: TGCGCCAGCAGCTTGGGTGGCAGTCTCGTCCCTGAAGCTTTCTTT
CDR3aa: CASSLGGSLVPEAFF

v_gene: TRBV7-8
d_gene: NA
len: 13
abundance: NA
j_gene: TRBJ2-7
CDR3nt: TGTGCCACCCTGAGCGGGCGGTTTCGCGAGCAGTACTTC
CDR3aa: CATLSGRFREQYF

v_gene: TRBV5-6
d_gene: NA
len: 13
abundance: few
j_gene: TRBJ1-5
CDR3nt: TGTGCCAGCAGCTTGACAGTCTCTGGGCCCCAGCATTTT
CDR3aa: CASSLTVSGPQHF

v_gene: TRBV27
d_gene: NA
len: 13
abundance: few
j_gene: TRBJ2-7
CDR3nt: TGTGCCAGCAGTCCATCGGAGGCCTACGAGCAGTACTTC
CDR3aa: CASSPSEAYEQYF

v_gene: TRBV10-3
d_gene: NA
len: 13
abundance: NA
j_gene: TRBJ1-5
CDR3nt: TGTGCCATCAGTGTGGGGGGACTACAGCCCCAGCATTTT
CDR3aa: CAISVGGLQPQHF

v_gene: TRBV11-2
d_gene: NA
len: 16
abundance: few
j_gene: TRBJ2-1
CDR3nt: TGTGCCAGCAGCCCCGTCCCCGGTGTCTCCTACAATGAGCAGTTCTTC
CDR3aa: CASSPVPGVSYNEQFF

v_gene: TRBV5-5
d_gene: NA
len: 15
abundance: NA
j_gene: TRBJ1-5
CDR3nt: TGTGCCAGCAGCTTGGGCGGTGGTAGGAATCAGCCCCAGCATTTT
CDR3aa: CASSLGGGRNQPQHF

v_gene: TRBV5-1
d_gene: TRBD1
len: 15
abundance: few
j_gene: TRBJ2-7
CDR3nt: TGCGCCAGCAGTGCCGGGACAGGGACATCCTACGAGCAGTACTTC
CDR3aa: CASSAGTGTSYEQYF

v_gene: TRBV7-8
d_gene: NA
len: 14
abundance: few
j_gene: TRBJ2-3
CDR3nt: TGTGCCAGCAGCCCCGGGACTCCATCAGATACGCAGTATTTT
CDR3aa: CASSPGTPSDTQYF

v_gene: TRBV7-2
d_gene: TRBD1
len: 13
abundance: few
j_gene: TRBJ1-3
CDR3nt: TGTGCCAGCGCGACAGGGTCCCCCAACACCATATATTTT
CDR3aa: CASATGSPNTIYF

v_gene: TRBV7-9
d_gene: NA
len: 12
abundance: few
j_gene: TRBJ1-5
CDR3nt: TGTGCCAGCAGCCCACAGGGTCAGCCCCAGCATTTT
CDR3aa: CASSPQGQPQHF

v_gene: TRBV12-5
d_gene: TRBD2
len: 15
abundance: NA
j_gene: TRBJ2-7
CDR3nt: TGTGCTAGTGGTTGGGAGCGGGGGTTCTCCTACGAGCAGTACTTC
CDR3aa: CASGWERGFSYEQYF

v_gene: TRBV23-1
d_gene: NA
len: 11
abundance: NA
j_gene: TRBJ1-6
CDR3nt: TGCGCCAGCAGTCCGGGATCACCCCTCCACTTT
CDR3aa: CASSPGSPLHF

v_gene: TRBV9
d_gene: NA
len: 13
abundance: few
j_gene: TRBJ1-6
CDR3nt: TGTGCCAGCAGCGGCAACGGAGATTCACCCCTCCACTTT
CDR3aa: CASSGNGDSPLHF

v_gene: TRBV4-2
d_gene: TRBD2
len: 19
abundance: few
j_gene: TRBJ2-3
CDR3nt: TGTGCCAGCAGCCAAGACGCTTCTAAAGCGGGGGGTGGGACAGATACGCAGTATTTT
CDR3aa: CASSQDASKAGGGTDTQYF

v_gene: TRBV7-2
d_gene: NA
len: 14
abundance: NA
j_gene: TRBJ1-3
CDR3nt: TGTGCCAGCAGGATGGCAGGCTCTGGAAACACCATATATTTT
CDR3aa: CASRMAGSGNTIYF

v_gene: TRBV2
d_gene: TRBD1
len: 14
abundance: NA
j_gene: TRBJ1-6
CDR3nt: TGTGCCAGCAGTTCAACAGGGGCGGGTTCACCCCTCCACTTT
CDR3aa: CASSSTGAGSPLHF

v_gene: TRBV2
d_gene: NA
len: 15
abundance: NA
j_gene: TRBJ2-3
CDR3nt: TGTGCCAGCAGTGGGCCGGCGGCTGGCACAGATACGCAGTATTTT
CDR3aa: CASSGPAAGTDTQYF

v_gene: TRBV11-2
d_gene: TRBD2
len: 14
abundance: few
j_gene: TRBJ2-5
CDR3nt: TGTGCCAGCAGCTTAAGCGGGGGGCAAGAGACCCAGTACTTC
CDR3aa: CASSLSGGQETQYF

v_gene: TRBV6-5
d_gene: NA
len: 12
abundance: NA
j_gene: TRBJ1-1
CDR3nt: TGTGCCAGCAGTATGTCGGGCACTGAAGCTTTCTTT
CDR3aa: CASSMSGTEAFF

v_gene: TRBV11-2
d_gene: NA
len: 15
abundance: few
j_gene: TRBJ2-6
CDR3nt: TGTGCCAGCAGTTCAGGGTTGCTCGGGGCCAACGTCCTGACTTTC
CDR3aa: CASSSGLLGANVLTF

v_gene: TRBV11-2
d_gene: TRBD1
len: 17
abundance: NA
j_gene: TRBJ2-3
CDR3nt: TGTGCCAGCAGCCCAACTTTGGGACAGGCAAGATCTGGTACGCAGTATTTT
CDR3aa: CASSPTLGQARSGTQYF

v_gene: TRBV6-1
d_gene: TRBD1
len: 15
abundance: few
j_gene: TRBJ2-3
CDR3nt: TGTGCCAGCACCTCCGGGACAGCTAGCACAGATACGCAGTATTTT
CDR3aa: CASTSGTASTDTQYF

v_gene: TRBV9
d_gene: TRBD1
len: 15
abundance: few
j_gene: TRBJ2-5
CDR3nt: TGTGCCAGCAGCCTTTCAACCGACAGGGAAGAGACCCAGTACTTC
CDR3aa: CASSLSTDREETQYF

v_gene: TRBV30
d_gene: TRBD1
len: 13
abundance: few
j_gene: TRBJ2-7
CDR3nt: TGTGCCTGGAGTGCGACAGGGTACCACGAGCAGTACTTC
CDR3aa: CAWSATGYHEQYF

v_gene: TRBV7-2
d_gene: TRBD2
len: 15
abundance: NA
j_gene: TRBJ2-2
CDR3nt: TGTGCCAGCAGCTCAACTAGCGGGGTGACCGGGGAGCTGTTTTTT
CDR3aa: CASSSTSGVTGELFF

v_gene: TRBV7-8
d_gene: TRBD1
len: 15
abundance: NA
j_gene: TRBJ1-3
CDR3nt: TGTGCCAGCAGCCCTCGGACAGGGAGTGGAAACACCATATATTTT
CDR3aa: CASSPRTGSGNTIYF